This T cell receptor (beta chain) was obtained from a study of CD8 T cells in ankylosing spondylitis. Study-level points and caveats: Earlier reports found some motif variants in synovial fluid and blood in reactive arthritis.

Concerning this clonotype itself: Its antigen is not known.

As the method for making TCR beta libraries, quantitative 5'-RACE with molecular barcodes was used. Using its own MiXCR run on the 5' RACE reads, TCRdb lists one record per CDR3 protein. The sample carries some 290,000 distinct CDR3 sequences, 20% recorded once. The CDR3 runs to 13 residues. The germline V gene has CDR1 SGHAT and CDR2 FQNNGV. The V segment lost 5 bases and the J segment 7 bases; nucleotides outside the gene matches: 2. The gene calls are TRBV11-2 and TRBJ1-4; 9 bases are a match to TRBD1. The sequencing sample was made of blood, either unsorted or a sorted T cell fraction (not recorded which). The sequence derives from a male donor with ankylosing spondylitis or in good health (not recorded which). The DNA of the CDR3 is TGTGCCAGCAGCCGGGACAGGGTTGAAAAACTGTTTTTT. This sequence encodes CASSRDRVEKLFF. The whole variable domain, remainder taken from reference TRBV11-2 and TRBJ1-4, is EAGVAQSPRYKIIEKRQSVAFWCNPISGHATLYWYQQILGQGPKLLIQFQNNGVVDDSQLPKDRFSAERLKGVDSTLKIQPAKLEDSAVYLCASSRDRVEKLFFGSGTQLSVL.